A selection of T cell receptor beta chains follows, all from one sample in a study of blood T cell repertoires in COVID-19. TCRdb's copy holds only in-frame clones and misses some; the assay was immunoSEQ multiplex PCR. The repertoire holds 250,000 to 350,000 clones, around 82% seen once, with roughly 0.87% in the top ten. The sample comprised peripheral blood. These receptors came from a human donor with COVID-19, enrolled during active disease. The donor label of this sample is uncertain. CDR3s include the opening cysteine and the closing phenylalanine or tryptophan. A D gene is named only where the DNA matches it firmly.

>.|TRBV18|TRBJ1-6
TGTGCCAGCTCACTAGGTCTGGCAGGGGATTCACCCCTCCACTTT
CASSLGLAGDSPLHF
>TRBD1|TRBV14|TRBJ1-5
TGTGCCAGCAGCCAAAAAGGACAGGGGTATCAGCCCCAGCATTTT
CASSQKGQGYQPQHF
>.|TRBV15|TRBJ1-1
TGTGCCACCAGCAGAGAGCCCAGGAACACTGAAGCTTTCTTT
CATSREPRNTEAFF
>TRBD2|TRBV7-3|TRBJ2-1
TGTGCCAGCAGCTTAATCCGGGGGGTACGGAATGAGCAGTTCTTC
CASSLIRGVRNEQFF
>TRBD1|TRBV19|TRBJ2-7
TGTGCCAGTAGTTCGCTCCCGGGACAGGGTGGAAGGAACTACGAGCAGTACTTC
CASSSLPGQGGRNYEQYF
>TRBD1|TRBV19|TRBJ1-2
TGTGCCAGTAGCCTACCCCCGGGACAGGGTGGCTACACCTTC
CASSLPPGQGGYTF
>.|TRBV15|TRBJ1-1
TGTGCCACCAGCAGAGCTCTGGTAGACACTGAAGCTTTCTTT
CATSRALVDTEAFF
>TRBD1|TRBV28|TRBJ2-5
TGTGCCAGCAACCGGGACAGGGAGACCCAGTACTTC
CASNRDRETQYF
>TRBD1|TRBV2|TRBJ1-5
TGTGCCAGCAGGGAGGACAGGGATTTAGGGAGCAATCAGCCCCAGCATTTT
CASREDRDLGSNQPQHF
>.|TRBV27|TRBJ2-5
TGTGCCAGCAGTTTATCTAAAGAGCCGTCGGAGACCCAGTACTTC
CASSLSKEPSETQYF
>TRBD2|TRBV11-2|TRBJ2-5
TGTGCCAGCAGCTTAGACGGACTAGCGGGAGAGACCCAGTACTTC
CASSLDGLAGETQYF
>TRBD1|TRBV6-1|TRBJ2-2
TGTGCCAGCAGTGAACAAGGGACAGGGTCGTCCGGGGAGCTGTTTTTT
CASSEQGTGSSGELFF
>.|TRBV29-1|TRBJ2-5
TGCAGCGTTGATGAGGAGACCCAGTACTTC
CSVDEETQYF
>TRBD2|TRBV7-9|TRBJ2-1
TGTGCCAGCAGCTTACTAGCGGGAGCTTACAATGAGCAGTTCTTC
CASSLLAGAYNEQFF
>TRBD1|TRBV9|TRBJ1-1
TGTGCCAGCAGCGTAGCGCAGGGGGCTACTGAAGCTTTCTTT
CASSVAQGATEAFF